This paragraph covers one T cell receptor beta chain sequence. CDR3 length: 11 residues. V dropped 7 bases and J dropped 9 bases, with 10 bases sitting between them. Germline CDR1 is SNHLY and CDR2 is FYNNEI. The data originate from a study of technical replicates of blood from a handful of donors. The repertoire was sequenced with immunoSEQ multiplex PCR; TCRdb's copy has only in-frame clones and lacks some. This sample has tens of thousands of clones; around 93% occur once, and the top ten carry roughly 0.35%. The sequence derives from a human donor in good health. The material sequenced was T cells isolated from PBMCs. The V call is TRBV2, the J call TRBJ1-5, with D unclear. The CDR3 coding sequence is TGTGCCAGCACCGAACTTGGGCCCCAGCATTTT. This codes for CASTELGPQHF.